The entry below describes one TCR beta chain. The sample is drawn from a study of monozygotic twins with inflammatory bowel disease. Each CDR3 protein gets one entry in TCRdb, which reprocessed the 5' RACE reads and gives no DNA. In all, the sample yields 150,000 to 200,000 distinct CDR3 sequences. CDR1 and CDR2 from the germline V gene are MNHEY and SVGEGT. The CDR3 sequence is 12 residues long. This clonotype originated in a human donor with ulcerative colitis or Crohn's disease, or a healthy co-twin of an affected twin (not recorded which). Material for sequencing was blood. The rearrangement joins TRBV6-2 or TRBV6-3 to TRBJ2-7. The CDR3 spells CAAETQSYEQYF.